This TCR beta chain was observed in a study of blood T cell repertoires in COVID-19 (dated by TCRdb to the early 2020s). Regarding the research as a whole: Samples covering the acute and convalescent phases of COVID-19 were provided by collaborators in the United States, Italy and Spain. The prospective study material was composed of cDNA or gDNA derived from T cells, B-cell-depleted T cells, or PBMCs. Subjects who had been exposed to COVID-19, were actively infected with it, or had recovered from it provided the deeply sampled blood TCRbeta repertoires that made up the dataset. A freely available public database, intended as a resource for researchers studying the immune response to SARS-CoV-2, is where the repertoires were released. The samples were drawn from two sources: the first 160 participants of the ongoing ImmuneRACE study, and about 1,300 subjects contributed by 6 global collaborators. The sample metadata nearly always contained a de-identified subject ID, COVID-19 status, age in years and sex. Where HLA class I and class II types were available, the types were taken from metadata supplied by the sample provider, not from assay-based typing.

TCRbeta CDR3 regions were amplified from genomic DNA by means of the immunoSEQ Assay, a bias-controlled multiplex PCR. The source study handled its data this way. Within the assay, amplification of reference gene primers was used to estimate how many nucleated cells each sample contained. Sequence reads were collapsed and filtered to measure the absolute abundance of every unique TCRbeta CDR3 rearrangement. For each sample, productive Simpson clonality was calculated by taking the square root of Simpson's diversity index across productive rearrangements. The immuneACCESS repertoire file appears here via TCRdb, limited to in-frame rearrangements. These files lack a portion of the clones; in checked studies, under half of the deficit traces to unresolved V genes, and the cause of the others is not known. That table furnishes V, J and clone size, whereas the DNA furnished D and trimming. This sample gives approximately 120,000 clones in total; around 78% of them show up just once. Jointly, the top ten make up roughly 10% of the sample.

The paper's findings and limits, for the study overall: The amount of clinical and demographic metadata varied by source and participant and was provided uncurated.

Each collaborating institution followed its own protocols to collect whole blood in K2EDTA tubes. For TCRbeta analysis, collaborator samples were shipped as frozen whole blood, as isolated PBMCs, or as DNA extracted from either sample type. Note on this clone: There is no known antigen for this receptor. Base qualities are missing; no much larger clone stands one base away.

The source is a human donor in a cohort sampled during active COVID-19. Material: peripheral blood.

This receptor carries the CDR3 CASSQDWLPGEQFF. The nucleotide sequence is TGTGCCAGCAGCCAAGATTGGCTCCCGGGTGAGCAGTTCTTC. The chain employs TRBV14 and TRBJ2-1, with the D gene too uncertain to name. The CDR3 contains 14 residues, cysteine and phenylalanine counted. The DNA shown is the 42-base CDR3, in frame from base 1. Trimming at the junction amounts to 0 bases on V and 9 bases on J, and the germline ends lie 12 bases apart. The germline V gene yields SGHDN for CDR1 and FVKESK for CDR2.